This entry features one T cell receptor beta chain sequence. Its antigen is still unknown. No base quality information exists; no much larger clone differs at one position. The data stem from a study of response to subunit inactivated influenza vaccine (dated by TCRdb to 2016 to 2019). About the full investigation: The study used deep quantitative T cell receptor repertoire profiling to track responses to a trivalent subunit inactivated influenza vaccine.

In the germline V gene, CDR1 corresponds to LGHNA and CDR2 to YNFKEQ. Inclusive of the bounding cysteine and phenylalanine, the CDR3 is 14 residues long. The kept DNA is CDR3 alone, 42 bases in frame from the first base. V lost 5 bases and J lost 8 bases, and the count of bases not matched to a germline gene is 8. Libraries were prepared through RT-PCR. Sequencing took place on an Illumina HiSeq 2500. TCRdb applied fastp at Q25 and MiXCR to the public reads, then kept only in-frame beta chains. Entries that share a CDR3 protein sequence are merged under the most common genes and DNA. Here the sample has roughly 500,000 distinct CDR3 sequences; about 15% occur a single time. The ten top clones hold around 3% of the sample. Overall results and qualifications from the work: It was suggested by the authors that each seasonal influenza vaccination may recruit only a limited number of new T cells.

The sequencing here drew on CD4+ T cells sorted from PBMCs, taken roughly 24 months after vaccination. The clonotype comes from a man between 50 and 75 years old who received an inactivated influenza vaccine. Donor details come from another sample of the same person, matched by shared clones. The rearranged segments are TRBV4-2 and TRBJ1-2, and 10 bases in between align with TRBD1. The DNA sequence follows: TGTGCCAGCAGCTTTGGACAGGGGGTCGGCGGCTACACCTTC. It specifies CASSFGQGVGGYTF.